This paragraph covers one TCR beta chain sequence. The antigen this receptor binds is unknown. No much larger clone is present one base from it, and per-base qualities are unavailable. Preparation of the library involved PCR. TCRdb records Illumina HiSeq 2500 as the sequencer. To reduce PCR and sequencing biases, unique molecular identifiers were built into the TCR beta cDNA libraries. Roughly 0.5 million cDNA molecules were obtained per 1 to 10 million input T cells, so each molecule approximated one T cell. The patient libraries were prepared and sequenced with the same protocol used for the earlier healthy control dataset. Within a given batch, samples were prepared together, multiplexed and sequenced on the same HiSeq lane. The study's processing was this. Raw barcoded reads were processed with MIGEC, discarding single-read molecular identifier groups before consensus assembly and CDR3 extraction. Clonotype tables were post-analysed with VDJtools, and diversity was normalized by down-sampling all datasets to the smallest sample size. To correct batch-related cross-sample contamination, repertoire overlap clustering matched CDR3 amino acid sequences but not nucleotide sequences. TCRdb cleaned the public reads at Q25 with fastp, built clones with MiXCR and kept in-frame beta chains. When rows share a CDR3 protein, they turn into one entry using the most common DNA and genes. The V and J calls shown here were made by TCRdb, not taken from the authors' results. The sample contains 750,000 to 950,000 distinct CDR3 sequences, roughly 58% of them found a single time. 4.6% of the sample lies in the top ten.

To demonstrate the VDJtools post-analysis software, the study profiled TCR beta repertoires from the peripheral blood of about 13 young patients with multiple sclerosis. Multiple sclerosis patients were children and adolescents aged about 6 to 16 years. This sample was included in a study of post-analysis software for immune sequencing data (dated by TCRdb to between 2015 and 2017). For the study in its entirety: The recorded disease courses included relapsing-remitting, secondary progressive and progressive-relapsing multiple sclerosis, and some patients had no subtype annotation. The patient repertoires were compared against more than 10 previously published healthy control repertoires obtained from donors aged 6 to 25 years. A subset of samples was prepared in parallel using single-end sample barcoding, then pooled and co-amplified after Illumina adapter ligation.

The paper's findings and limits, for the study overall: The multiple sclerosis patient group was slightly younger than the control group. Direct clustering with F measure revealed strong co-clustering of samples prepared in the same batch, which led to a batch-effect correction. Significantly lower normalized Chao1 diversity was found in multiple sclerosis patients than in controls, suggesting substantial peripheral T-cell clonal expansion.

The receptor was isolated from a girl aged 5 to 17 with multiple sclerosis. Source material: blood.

The DNA sequence is as follows: TGTGCCAGCAGCTCGATGGGGACGGGGAAGGATACGCAGTATTTT. Its coded protein is CASSSMGTGKDTQYF. The rearrangement joined TRBV5-5 to TRBJ2-3; the D gene is tentatively TRBD1 or TRBD2, each matching 5 bases. CDR1 is given as SGHKS and CDR2 as YYEKEE, both from the germline V gene (reference sequence). The CDR3 spans 15 residues, from the cysteine through the phenylalanine. Of all the DNA, just the CDR3 is kept, 45 bases in frame from base 1. Trimming removed 3 bases from V and 6 bases from J, leaving 17 bases between the germline ends.